The clone carrying this TCR beta chain has a count of ten or more. Its antigen remains unknown. As for time point: persistent/refractory GD, antithyroid drugs over 5 years with positive TRAb. RNA isolated from PBMCs was used to make the TCR library. The record originates from a study of regulatory T cells in long-lasting Graves disease. Study-wide background: Graves' disease counted as persistent after over 5 years of antithyroid drugs with positive TSH receptor antibodies. Whole-study findings and limits: Newly diagnosed patients had higher TCR diversity than persistent Graves' patients did. Accuracy could have been hurt by small sample size.

iRepertoire HTBI primers and Arm-PCR of CDR3 regions built TCR beta libraries. TCRdb processed the multiplex PCR reads anew with MiXCR; each CDR3 protein has one entry. The table lists around 340,000 distinct CDR3 sequences, less than 20% of them singletons, with 25% to 30% in the top ten. Germline-derived CDR1 and CDR2 are DFQATT and SNEGSKA (reference sequence). The CDR3 sequence is 13 residues long. Trimming stripped 1 base from V and 6 bases from J, with 7 bases between. This chain joins TRBV20-1 and TRBJ1-6; unclear D gene. The input for sequencing was peripheral blood mononuclear cells (PBMCs), taken when the disease was refractory, from a patient treated with antithyroid drugs. This sequence was found in a female donor with Graves disease. The CDR3 coding sequence is TGCAGTGCTAGAGGGCATCCTAATTCACCCCTCCACTTT. Protein: CSARGHPNSPLHF.